The rows below give T cell receptor beta chains drawn from one sample of a study of shared clonotypes between healthy human individuals. Sequencing used immunoSEQ multiplex PCR; TCRdb keeps in-frame clones, though not all of them. Of millions of clones in the sample, just over 90% were seen once. The material sequenced was naive CD8+ T cells from PBMCs. All receptors come from a man aged 18 to 30 in good health. Some clones in this sample may be carry-over from other donors' samples. CDR3s leave out the opening cysteine and the closing phenylalanine or tryptophan. Fields, in order: V gene, clone size, CDR3 protein. Not every row has a clone size; where given, it reads once, few, many or a size class.

TRBV27	.	ASSLRAGFHEQY
TRBV15	few	ATSLTRMNEQF
TRBV27	.	ASSLVGTGLSYEQY
TRBV5-1	.	ASSLEQYYNEQF
TRBV29-1	.	SVDQGGSYGGYT
TRBV6-5	.	ASSYFYTGFYNEQF
TRBV29-1	.	SDGPRQGDEAF
TRBV29-1	.	SGTGNGAYEQY
TRBV29-1	once	SVVASDNEQF
TRBV28	.	ASRQLNKRGEQY
TRBV6-4	.	ASSDSIGYPYNEQF
TRBV7-9	once	ASSPGVSYNEQF
TRBV27	.	ASSGGKGVDYGYT
TRBV15	.	ATRRTGTTTDTQY
TRBV12-5	.	ASGLGGSNQPQH
TRBV28	.	ASAGTLNLDTQY
TRBV2	.	ASSAEGTVVYEQY
TRBV5-1	.	ASSSKNEAF
TRBV18	.	ASSQADINYGYT
TRBV9	.	ASSPGGTGGYT
TRBV4-1	.	ASSQRRDSPLH
TRBV7-9	.	ASSLNRQETQY
TRBV27	once	ASSSFDYGGWGNEQF
TRBV15	once	ATSRDGDSYEQY
TRBV7-9	.	ASRRANTEAF
TRBV19	.	ASSTTGGWNTGELF
TRBV5-6	.	ASSLVLGGYGYT
TRBV5-8	.	ASSLEEVSYEQY
TRBV28	.	ASSRTSGTDTQY
TRBV9	.	ASSAQGSSYNEQF
TRBV4-2	.	ASSQDGTINTGELF
TRBV7-9	.	ASSLVGTVDKNIQY
TRBV27	.	ASPSDIKTGRPEAF
TRBV11-2	once	ASSYRQGWAETQY
TRBV19	once	ASSSTGFTEAF
TRBV7-2	.	ASSVRDRGFYNEQF
TRBV7-6	.	ASSNEDRGGTYEQY
TRBV7-9	.	ASSPPGFTEAF
TRBV2	.	ATLAGVLPETQY
TRBV5-6	.	ASSLVGDTQY
TRBV29-1	.	SVEAGTVNTEAF
TRBV20-1	.	SARIEDEQY